This entry describes one TCR beta chain. The antigen is unknown. Deep sequencing aimed at 1 in 200,000 to 1 in 1 million T cells' resolution. Assay: immunoSEQ multiplex PCR; the TCRdb copy retains only in-frame clones and omits some. The sample holds around 70,000 clones; around nine tenths are singletons and the top ten take approximately 3.1%. This specimen belongs to a study of cytotoxic CD8 clonotypes in ibrutinib-treated CLL. Study findings and constraints: Clonality went up at ibrutinib response and then declined back toward baseline at progression. Sampling schedules were unmatched across sustained-remission and progressing patients.

Germline V gives CDR1 ENHRY, CDR2 SYGVKD. This CDR3 spans 16 amino acids. The ends were cut back, 8 bases at V and 2 bases at J, with 18 bases in the middle. The V gene is TRBV10-3, the J gene TRBJ2-2; the D gene could be TRBD1 or TRBD2 (5 bases each). Source: PBMCs, taken after 12 months of ibrutinib treatment. The source of this sequence is a human donor with chronic lymphocytic leukemia. In DNA form, the CDR3 reads TGTGCCATCGGGCTAGAGGGGACCCTTAACACCGGGGAGCTGTTTTTT. Translating it yields CAIGLEGTLNTGELFF.